The 32 T cell receptor beta chains below were found in one sample sequenced in a study of T-cell memory formation after mild COVID-19. Using its own MiXCR run on the 5' RACE reads, TCRdb lists one record per CDR3 protein. The sample lists around 300,000 distinct CDR3 sequences; roughly 21% were seen once. Sequencing was carried out using PBMCs or a T cell subset sorted from them (not recorded which). The receptor source for this set is a man younger than 30 who had mild COVID-19 (a few samples of this study predate the infection). Cell type and time point are not known.

This sequence joins TRBV12-3 or TRBV12-4 and TRBJ1-1; 7 bases align to TRBD1. CDR3 length: 15 amino acids. Unmatched junction bases numbered 9, after V lost 7 bases and J lost 1 base. The CDR3 reads CASKMGDRSNTEAFF. Here the CDR3 DNA reads TGTGCCAGCAAAATGGGGGACAGATCGAACACTGAAGCTTTCTTT.

This rearrangement joins TRBV9 to TRBJ2-6; D is unresolved. This CDR3 region has 13 residues. V was shortened by 4 bases and J by 2 bases, with 4 bases between the two germline ends. Looked up from germline, CDR1 is SGDLS and CDR2 is YYNGEE. The CDR3 loop is CASSKTGANVLTF. The CDR3 DNA follows: TGTGCCAGCAGCAAAACTGGGGCCAACGTCCTGACTTTC.

CDR3 coding DNA: TGCGCCAGCAGCTACAAAACAACAGGGTCTGGCTACACCTTC. Translating gives CASSYKTTGSGYTF. J is TRBJ1-2 and V is TRBV5-1; D is possibly TRBD1 (6 bases). CDR1 is SGHRS, CDR2 YFSETQ, per germline. Trimming stripped 3 bases from V and 7 bases from J, with 16 bases between. This CDR3 region has 14 residues.

This clonotype has a handful of counts. The V call is TRBV4-1, the J call TRBJ1-1; D remains unclear. The V end lost 0 bases, the J end lost 0 bases, and 8 bases lay between the germline ends. CDR1 and CDR2 from the germline V gene are MGHRA and YSYEKL. CDR3 size: 15 residues. DNA for the CDR3: TGCGCCAGCAGCCAAGATAGAGGCATGAACACTGAAGCTTTCTTT. Translating gives CASSQDRGMNTEAFF.

This clonotype has only a few counts. The chain has TRBV10-3 and TRBJ1-2, with unresolved D. Trimming removed 2 bases from V and 8 bases from J, with 9 bases in between. CDR3 size: 12 residues. Looked up from germline, CDR1 is ENHRY and CDR2 is SYGVKD. The CDR3 region has the DNA TGTGCCATCAGTGAGCTCCGAAGCGGCTACACCTTC. Amino acid sequence: CAISELRSGYTF.

This clonotype was observed many times. CDR3 region: CASSLNGDWTEAFF. CDR3 coding DNA: TGCGCCAGCAGCTTAAACGGGGATTGGACTGAAGCTTTCTTT. The chain joins TRBV5-1 to TRBJ1-1; D remains unclear. Germline V CDR1 and CDR2: SGHRS, YFSETQ. V was shortened by 2 bases and J by 5 bases, with 13 bases between the two germline ends. CDR3 size: 14 residues.

This clonotype was counted a few times. The chain carries TRBV13 and TRBJ1-1; weak D call: TRBD1 (5 bases). CDR3 length equals 14 residues. Germline lookup yields CDR1 PRHDT and CDR2 FYEKMQ (reference sequence). Trimming removed 5 bases at V and 10 bases at J, with 20 bases between. The CDR3: CASSGDSRKSVAFF. CDR3 DNA sequence: TGTGCCAGCAGCGGCGACAGCAGGAAATCGGTAGCTTTCTTT.

The genes are TRBV21-1 and TRBJ2-7; TRBD2 is the table's D call, not checked against the DNA. TRBV21-1 is classified as a pseudogene. This CDR3 has 13 amino acids. This CDR3 is CASRRAVFYEQYF. The CDR3 region has the DNA TGTGCCAGCAGGCGGGCAGTCTTCTACGAGCAGTACTTC.

In this sample, this clonotype turned up a few times. The gene calls are TRBV6-6 and TRBJ1-1; D is unclear. The CDR3 loop spans 19 amino acids. The germline V and J ends were trimmed by 0 bases and 1 base, with 21 bases remaining between them. Germline V CDR1 and CDR2: MNHNY, SVGAGI (reference sequence). CDR3 sequence: CASSYSPTWPTTENTEAFF. CDR3 bases: TGTGCCAGCAGTTACTCGCCGACTTGGCCGACTACTGAGAACACTGAAGCTTTCTTT.

This chain connects TRBV7-6 to TRBJ1-1; D possibly corresponds to TRBD1 (6 bases). Germline values: CDR1 SGHVS, CDR2 FNYEAQ. Deletions cut 0 bases from V and 5 bases from J, with 13 bases between. This CDR3 is built from 15 residues. The CDR3 here is CASSLAAGEGTEAFF. CDR3 DNA: TGTGCCAGCAGCTTAGCGGCAGGGGAAGGTACTGAAGCTTTCTTT.

The chain is built from TRBV20-1 and TRBJ2-2; TRBD2 aligns across 8 bases. V gave up 3 bases and J gave up 5 bases; unmatched junction bases: 5. Germline-derived CDR1 and CDR2 are DFQATT and SNEGSKA (reference sequence). This CDR3 spans 14 amino acids. CDR3 residues: CSAREIAGTGELFF. CDR3 nucleotide sequence: TGCAGTGCTAGGGAGATAGCGGGGACCGGGGAGCTGTTTTTT.

This clonotype has only a few counts. The chain couples TRBV28 to TRBJ2-3, with D perhaps TRBD2 (6 bases). The length of the CDR3 is 15 residues. Germline CDR1 is MDHEN and CDR2 is SYDVKM. The V end was cut by 4 bases, the J end by 4 bases, with 15 bases between. The CDR3 protein is CASSSPGERADTQYF. CDR3 in DNA: TGTGCCAGCAGTTCCCCGGGGGAAAGGGCAGATACGCAGTATTTT. The full variable domain, in which reference TRBV28 and TRBJ2-3 provide the parts outside the CDR3, is DVKVTQSSRYLVKRTGEKVFLECVQDMDHENMFWYRQDPGLGLRLIYFSYDVKMKEKGDIPEGYSVSREKKERFSLILESASTNQTSMYLCASSSPGERADTQYFGPGTRLTVL.

J is TRBJ1-2 and V is TRBV4-3; the D is unclear. The germline CDR1 and CDR2 sequences are LGHNA and YSLEER. The CDR3 is 14 amino acids. The V end lost 6 bases, the J end lost 4 bases, and 15 bases lay between the germline ends. CDR3 amino acids: CASRFTGGTYGYTF. In DNA, the CDR3 is TGCGCCAGCAGATTTACGGGCGGAACCTATGGCTACACCTTC.

There are many counts of this clonotype. V and J are TRBV4-2 and TRBJ2-3; possible D gene TRBD2, 6 bases. V was shortened by 0 bases and J by 3 bases, with 7 bases between the two germline ends. This CDR3 has 14 residues. CDR1 LGHNA and CDR2 YNFKEQ come from the germline V gene. CDR3 in amino acids: CASSQDGGTDTQYF. DNA for the CDR3: TGTGCCAGCAGCCAAGATGGGGGGACAGATACGCAGTATTTT.

The chain uses TRBV6-1 and TRBJ2-2, with D possibly matching TRBD1 (6 bases). Germline V gene lookup returns CDR1 MNHNS and CDR2 SASEGT. The CDR3 spans 16 residues. The V end was cut by 7 bases, the J end by 1 base, with 16 bases between. The CDR3 loop reads CASTFAPGQNTGELFF. In DNA form, the CDR3 reads TGTGCCAGCACCTTTGCCCCGGGACAGAACACCGGGGAGCTGTTTTTT.

This clonotype was observed a handful of times. Written as DNA, the CDR3 is TGCGCCAGCAGCCCGGACGTGGGCCGAGAAAAACTGTTTTTT. Translated: CASSPDVGREKLFF. V gene TRBV4-3 combines with J gene TRBJ1-4; D not certain. The CDR3 is 14 residues long. Germline V lookup: CDR1 LGHNA, CDR2 YSLEER. With 4 bases removed from V and 8 bases from J, the gap between germline ends came to 14 bases.

This clonotype has only a few counts. This sequence joins TRBV5-1 and TRBJ2-7; tentatively, D is TRBD1 (5 bases). With 6 bases removed from V and 1 base from J, the gap between germline ends came to 17 bases. The CDR3 consists of 15 residues. Germline V gene sequence: CDR1 SGHRS, CDR2 YFSETQ. The CDR3 here is CASTLAQGESYEQYF. The CDR3 DNA reads as TGCGCCAGCACCCTCGCCCAGGGTGAGTCCTACGAGCAGTACTTC.

V is TRBV6-5 and J is TRBJ1-1; D remains unclear. V dropped 5 bases and J dropped 0 bases, with 13 bases sitting between them. Germline V gives CDR1 MNHEY, CDR2 SVGAGI. The CDR3 runs 15 residues. The CDR3 DNA reads as TGTGCCAGCAGTCCCCAACAGAGCATGAACACTGAAGCTTTCTTT. Its protein product is CASSPQQSMNTEAFF.

This clonotype was counted only a few times. The chain uses TRBV6-2 or TRBV6-3 and TRBJ2-3; 11 nucleotides line up with TRBD2. This CDR3 has 17 residues. Germline V CDR1 and CDR2: MNHEY, SVGEGT. Losses at the gene ends were 8 bases for V and 5 bases for J; bases not matched to a gene: 15. This CDR3 is CASHGPLGLAGGDTQYF. The CDR3 DNA reads as TGTGCCAGCCATGGACCCCTAGGACTAGCGGGTGGAGATACGCAGTATTTT.

This clonotype was picked up a small number of times. The chain employs TRBV14 and TRBJ2-2, with D hard to call. CDR1 SGHDN and CDR2 FVKESK come from the germline V gene. The CDR3 is made up of 15 amino acids. Deletions cut 4 bases from V and 7 bases from J, with 16 bases between. The chain's CDR3 is CASSRGTPGDGELFF. CDR3 in DNA: TGTGCCAGCAGCCGGGGAACCCCTGGGGACGGGGAGCTGTTTTTT.

The V and J genes are TRBV29-1 and TRBJ1-1; TRBD1 might be the D (5 bases). Germline V gene sequence: CDR1 SQVTM, CDR2 ANQGSEA. The germline V and J ends were trimmed by 6 bases and 2 bases, with 19 bases remaining between them. CDR3 length equals 15 residues. Written as DNA, the CDR3 is TGCAGCGTCGAGGGGAAGGGCGGCTACAACACTGAAGCTTTCTTT. Translated: CSVEGKGGYNTEAFF.

The chain has TRBV6-5 and TRBJ1-5, with D unclear. The length of the CDR3 is 15 residues. Per germline, CDR1 MNHEY and CDR2 SVGAGI. V was cut by 2 bases and J by 2 bases, with 10 bases left in between. CDR3 protein: CASSYAGGGNQPQHF. In DNA, the CDR3 is TGTGCCAGCAGTTACGCCGGTGGTGGCAATCAGCCCCAGCATTTT.

The rearrangement uses TRBV3-1 and TRBJ2-2; tentative D call: TRBD1 (6 bases). Germline V gene data show CDR1 as LGHDT and CDR2 as YNNKEL (reference sequence). The V end was cut by 2 bases, the J end by 0 bases, with 16 bases between. This CDR3 region has 18 residues. The CDR3 nucleotides read TGTGCCAGCAGCCAATTTTACAGGGTCACCTCGAACACCGGGGAGCTGTTTTTT. Encoded protein: CASSQFYRVTSNTGELFF.

V is TRBV19 and J is TRBJ1-2; a possible D gene is TRBD1 (5 bases). The CDR3 runs to 17 residues. Trimming took off 3 bases at V and 8 bases at J, with 25 bases between the two ends. Germline V gene data show CDR1 as LNHDA and CDR2 as SQIVND (reference sequence). The CDR3 region has the DNA TGTGCCAGTAGTATCGGGGCCCCCTTTGCATTCCGGTCCGGCTACACCTTC. Amino acid sequence: CASSIGAPFAFRSGYTF.

This clonotype turned up a few times. The V and J genes are TRBV29-1 and TRBJ1-5, with D unresolved. From germline, CDR1 is SQVTM and CDR2 ANQGSEA. Trimming removed 6 bases at V and 3 bases at J, with 9 bases between. This CDR3 is 12 amino acids long. The CDR3 DNA follows: TGCAGCGTCGGTGATATCAATCAGCCCCAGCATTTT. This encodes CSVGDINQPQHF. Supplemented by reference TRBV29-1 and TRBJ1-5, the full variable domain reads SAVISQKPSRDICQRGTSLTIQCQVDSQVTMMFWYRQQPGQSLTLIATANQGSEATYESGFVIDKFPISRPNLTFSTLTVSNMSPEDSSIYLCSVGDINQPQHFGDGTRLSIL.

The chain has TRBV12-3 or TRBV12-4 and TRBJ1-5; 11 bases agree with TRBD1. The junction had 7 bases not matched to a gene; V was cut back by 7 bases and J by 5 bases. This CDR3 comprises 15 residues. The CDR3 bases are TGTGCCAGCAATTCCGGACAGGGGGCTTATCAGCCCCAGCATTTT. Protein: CASNSGQGAYQPQHF.

The genes are TRBV6-6 and TRBJ2-1; 7 nucleotides agree with TRBD1. There are 14 residues in the CDR3. Germline trimming cut 8 bases from V and 1 base from J; bases unmatched to any gene: 5. The germline V gene encodes CDR1 MNHNY and CDR2 SVGAGI (reference sequence). The CDR3 is CASASDRSYNEQFF. The DNA for the CDR3 is TGTGCCAGCGCATCGGACAGGTCCTACAATGAGCAGTTCTTC.

This clonotype was seen ten or more times. The V call is TRBV6-5, the J call TRBJ2-7, with TRBD2 matching over 7 bases. This CDR3 spans 15 amino acids. Losses at the gene ends were 0 bases for V and 0 bases for J; bases not matched to a gene: 2. Germline assignment: CDR1 MNHEY and CDR2 SVGAGI. The CDR3 sequence is CASSYSPSGSYEQYF. The CDR3 nucleotides are TGTGCCAGCAGTTACTCGCCTAGCGGCTCCTACGAGCAGTACTTC.

This clonotype has only a few counts. The CDR3 protein is CASSPGTSGGIDTQYF. The CDR3 DNA follows: TGCGCCAGCAGCCCCGGGACTAGCGGGGGAATAGATACGCAGTATTTT. V gene TRBV4-1 combines with J gene TRBJ2-3; 14 bases match TRBD2. Per germline, CDR1 MGHRA and CDR2 YSYEKL. V trimming: 4 bases; J trimming: 5 bases; junction bases outside the gene matches: 5. The CDR3 is made up of 16 amino acids.

This clonotype showed up just a few times. The rearrangement joins TRBV7-2 to TRBJ2-3, with no clear D. Germline V gene lookup returns CDR1 SGHTA and CDR2 FQGNSA. This CDR3 spans 12 amino acids. Between the trimmed V and J ends, which lost 1 base and 7 bases, there was a span of 6 bases. The CDR3 bases are TGTGCCAGCAGCTTAGTCTCTAATACGCAGTATTTT. It translates to CASSLVSNTQYF. The full variable domain, its missing parts supplied by reference TRBV7-2 and TRBJ2-3, is GAGVSQSPSNKVTEKGKDVELRCDPISGHTALYWYRQSLGQGLEFLIYFQGNSAPDKSGLPSDRFSAERTGGSVSTLTIQRTQQEDSAVYLCASSLVSNTQYFGPGTRLTVL.

This clonotype was picked up many times. The chain links TRBV7-3 to TRBJ2-2; D unresolved. The CDR3 contains 13 residues. Germline V gene sequence: CDR1 SGHTA, CDR2 FQGTGA. The V end was cut by 5 bases, the J end by 3 bases, with 7 bases between. This CDR3 reads CASSLSYTGELFF. CDR3 sequence (DNA): TGTGCCAGCAGCCTTAGTTACACCGGGGAGCTGTTTTTT.

This clonotype was recorded a few times. J is TRBJ2-3 and V is TRBV6-4; 13 bases map to TRBD2. J gave up 1 base and V 5 bases, and 0 bases lay outside the gene matches. The CDR3 extends over 15 amino acids. Per the germline V gene, CDR1 is MRHNA and CDR2 is SNTAGT. CDR3 loop: CASSTSGGGTDTQYF. CDR3 coding DNA: TGTGCCAGCAGTACTAGCGGGGGGGGCACAGATACGCAGTATTTT.